Listed below are T cell receptor beta chains from one sample, sequenced in a study of CD8 T cells in Susac syndrome. TCRdb re-analysed the immunoSEQ multiplex PCR reads in MiXCR, keeping a single row per CDR3 protein. The sample carries more than 130,000 distinct CDR3 sequences, 94% recorded once. The material sequenced was CD8+ T cells from PBMCs. The receptor set was obtained from a human donor in good health. Both conserved end residues are part of each CDR3. The D gene is left open where the match is weak. Expanded clones get a size class; other rows say once, few or many, or leave the size out.

>NA|NA|TRBJ2-7|TRBV13
CASSSPTTETHYEQYF
TGTGCCAGCAGCTCCCCGACGACAGAGACTCACTACGAGCAGTACTTC
>NA|NA|TRBJ2-7|TRBV28
CASSLGLASEQYF
TGTGCCAGCAGTTTAGGTCTAGCATCCGAGCAGTACTTC
>NA|TRBD2|TRBJ2-7|TRBV4-3
CASSQTSDEQYF
TGCGCCAGCAGCCAGACTAGCGACGAGCAGTACTTC
>NA|NA|TRBJ2-2|TRBV9
CASRQGSYTGELFF
TGTGCCAGCAGACAGGGTAGTTACACCGGGGAGCTGTTTTTT
>NA|NA|TRBJ2-2|TRBV9
CASSLGILNTGELFF
TGTGCCAGCAGCCTCGGGATTCTCAACACCGGGGAGCTGTTTTTT
>NA|TRBD1|TRBJ2-1|TRBV7-9
CAIPWDRGYEQFF
TGTGCCATCCCATGGGACAGGGGTTATGAGCAGTTCTTC
>once|TRBD1|TRBJ1-2|TRBV9
CASSVGQGSYGYTF
TGTGCCAGCAGCGTCGGACAGGGGAGCTATGGCTACACCTTC
>NA|NA|TRBJ2-1|TRBV11-2
CASSLGGANNEQFF
TGTGCCAGCAGCTTAGGCGGGGCAAACAATGAGCAGTTCTTC
>NA|TRBD1|TRBJ2-5|TRBV7-9
CASSHGTGGFSSQKETQYF
TGTGCCAGCAGCCACGGGACAGGGGGCTTTTCATCCCAAAAAGAGACCCAGTACTTC
>NA|TRBD2|TRBJ2-1|TRBV7-9
CASSLATSGSNTYNEQFF
TGTGCCAGCAGCTTAGCAACTAGCGGGAGCAACACCTACAATGAGCAGTTCTTC
>NA|TRBD2|TRBJ2-3|TRBV7-9
CASSYESSGRASDTQYF
TGTGCCAGCAGTTATGAGTCCAGCGGGAGGGCCTCAGATACGCAGTATTTT
>NA|NA|TRBJ2-7|TRBV27
CASSLSIRTEKYF
TGTGCCAGCAGTTTATCGATCCGGACGGAAAAGTACTTC
>NA|NA|TRBJ2-1|TRBV27
CASSEPGLNNEQFF
TGTGCCAGCAGTGAACCGGGACTTAACAATGAGCAGTTCTTC
>NA|NA|TRBJ2-5|TRBV12-3/TRBV12-4
CASSLGASVETQYF
TGTGCCAGCAGTTTAGGGGCTAGCGTAGAGACCCAGTACTTC
>NA|TRBD2|TRBJ2-1|TRBV27
CASSSSGRVVF
TGTGCCAGCAGTTCTAGCGGGAGGGTAGTCTTC
>once|TRBD2|TRBJ2-3|TRBV29-1
CSAGTTPKDTQYF
TGCAGCGCCGGGACTACCCCAAAAGATACGCAGTATTTT
>NA|TRBD2|TRBJ2-1|TRBV29-1
CSVEGLAGQGSYNEQFF
TGCAGCGTTGAAGGACTAGCGGGCCAGGGGTCCTACAATGAGCAGTTCTTC
>NA|TRBD2|TRBJ2-1|TRBV6-2/TRBV6-3
CASSYSTSGSRYQDNEQFF
TGTGCCAGCAGTTACTCGACTAGCGGGAGTAGGTATCAGGACAATGAGCAGTTCTTC
>NA|NA|TRBJ2-7|TRBV27
CASSAIGYEQYF
TGTGCCAGCAGTGCGATCGGCTACGAGCAGTACTTC
>NA|NA|TRBJ2-5|TRBV4-3
CASSQVRGAGETQYF
TGCGCCAGCAGCCAAGTCAGGGGGGCGGGGGAGACCCAGTACTTC
>NA|NA|TRBJ1-2|TRBV7-8
CASSLSGFYGYTF
TGTGCCAGCAGCTTATCCGGGTTCTATGGCTACACCTTC
>NA|TRBD1|TRBJ2-1|TRBV20-1
CSARDPQGVTYNEQFF
TGCAGTGCTAGAGACCCACAGGGGGTAACCTACAATGAGCAGTTCTTC
>once|NA|TRBJ1-2|TRBV9
CASSVGGHYGYTF
TGTGCCAGCAGCGTAGGGGGCCACTATGGCTACACCTTC
>NA|TRBD1|TRBJ2-1|TRBV29-1
CSVEGIGTGEKPLAGYNEQFF
TGCAGCGTTGAAGGTATAGGGACAGGGGAAAAACCCCTAGCGGGTTACAATGAGCAGTTCTTC
>NA|NA|TRBJ2-1|TRBV4-3
CASSQVYSSYNEQFF
TGCGCCAGCAGCCAAGTGTACAGTTCCTACAATGAGCAGTTCTTC
>NA|NA|TRBJ1-2|TRBV15
CATSRGGIGDGYTF
TGTGCCACCAGCAGAGGAGGGATAGGAGATGGCTACACCTTC
>NA|TRBD1|TRBJ1-4|TRBV20-1
CSARGLVEKLFF
TGCAGTGCCAGGGGGCTGGTTGAAAAACTGTTTTTT
>NA|NA|TRBJ2-5|TRBV3-1
CASSHPDRDQETQYF
TGTGCCAGCAGCCATCCGGACCGGGACCAAGAGACCCAGTACTTC